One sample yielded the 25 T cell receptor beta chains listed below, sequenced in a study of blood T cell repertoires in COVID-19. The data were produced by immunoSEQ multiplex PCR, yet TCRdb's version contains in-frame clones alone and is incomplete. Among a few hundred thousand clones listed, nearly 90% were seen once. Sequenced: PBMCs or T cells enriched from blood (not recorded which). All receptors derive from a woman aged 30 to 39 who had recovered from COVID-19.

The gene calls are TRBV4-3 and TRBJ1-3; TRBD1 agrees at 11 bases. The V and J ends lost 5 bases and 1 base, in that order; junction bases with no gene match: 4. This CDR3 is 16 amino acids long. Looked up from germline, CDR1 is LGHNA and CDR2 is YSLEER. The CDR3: CASSDRDRGSGNTIYF. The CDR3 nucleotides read TGCGCCAGCAGCGATCGGGACAGGGGGTCTGGAAACACCATATATTTT.

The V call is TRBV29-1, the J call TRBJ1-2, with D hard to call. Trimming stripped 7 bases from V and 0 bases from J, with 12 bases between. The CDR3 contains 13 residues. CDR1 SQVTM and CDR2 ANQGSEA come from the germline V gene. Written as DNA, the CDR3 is TGCAGCGCCGATGGCCCCTCTAACTATGGCTACACCTTC. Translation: CSADGPSNYGYTF.

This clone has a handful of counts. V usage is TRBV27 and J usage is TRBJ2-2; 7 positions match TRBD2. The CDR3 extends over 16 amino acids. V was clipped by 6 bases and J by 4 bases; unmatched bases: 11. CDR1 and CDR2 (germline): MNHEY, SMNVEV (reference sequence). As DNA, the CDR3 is TGTGCCAGCAGCCCTGGGGAGGGCTTATTCACCGGGGAGCTGTTTTTT. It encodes CASSPGEGLFTGELFF.

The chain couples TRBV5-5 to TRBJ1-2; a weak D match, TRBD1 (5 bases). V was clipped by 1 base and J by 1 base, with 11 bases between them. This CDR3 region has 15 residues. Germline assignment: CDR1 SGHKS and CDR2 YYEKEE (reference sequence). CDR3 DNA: TGTGCCAGCAGCTTGACGGGGGGACTTAACTATGGCTACACCTTC. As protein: CASSLTGGLNYGYTF.

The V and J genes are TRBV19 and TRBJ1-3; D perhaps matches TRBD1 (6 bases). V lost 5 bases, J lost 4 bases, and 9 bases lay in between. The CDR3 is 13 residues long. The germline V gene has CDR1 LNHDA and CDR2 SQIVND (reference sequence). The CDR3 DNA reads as TGTGCCAGTAGTCAACAGGGAGGAAACACCATATATTTT. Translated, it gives CASSQQGGNTIYF.

CDR3 coding DNA: TGTGCCAGCAGCACGACAGGGAGCACTGAAGCTTTCTTT. Amino acids: CASSTTGSTEAFF. V is TRBV9 and J is TRBJ1-1; TRBD1 aligns across 7 bases. The V and J ends lost 4 bases and 4 bases, in that order; junction bases with no gene match: 4. This CDR3 comprises 13 residues. Germline CDR1 SGDLS, CDR2 YYNGEE.

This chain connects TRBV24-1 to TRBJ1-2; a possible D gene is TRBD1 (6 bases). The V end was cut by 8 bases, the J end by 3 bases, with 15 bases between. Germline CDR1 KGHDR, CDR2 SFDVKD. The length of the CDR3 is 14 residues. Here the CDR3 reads CATTGPEGDYGYTF. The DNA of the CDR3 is TGTGCCACCACAGGACCAGAGGGGGACTATGGCTACACCTTC.

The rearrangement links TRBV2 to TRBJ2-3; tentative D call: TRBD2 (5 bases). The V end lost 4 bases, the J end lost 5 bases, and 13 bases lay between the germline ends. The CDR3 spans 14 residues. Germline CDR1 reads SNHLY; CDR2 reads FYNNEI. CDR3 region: CASSGAGRGDTQYF. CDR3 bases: TGTGCCAGCAGTGGGGCCGGCCGGGGAGATACGCAGTATTTT. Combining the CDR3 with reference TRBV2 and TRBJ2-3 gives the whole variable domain EPEVTQTPSHQVTQMGQEVILRCVPISNHLYFYWYRQILGQKVEFLVSFYNNEISEKSEIFDDQFSVERPDGSNFTLKIRSTKLEDSAMYFCASSGAGRGDTQYFGPGTRLTVL.

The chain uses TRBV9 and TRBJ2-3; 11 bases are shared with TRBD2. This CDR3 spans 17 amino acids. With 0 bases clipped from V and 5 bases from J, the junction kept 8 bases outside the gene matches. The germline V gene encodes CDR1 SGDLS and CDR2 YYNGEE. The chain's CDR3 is CASSVEGSGGAGDTQYF. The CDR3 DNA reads TGTGCCAGCAGCGTAGAAGGTAGCGGGGGGGCGGGAGATACGCAGTATTTT.

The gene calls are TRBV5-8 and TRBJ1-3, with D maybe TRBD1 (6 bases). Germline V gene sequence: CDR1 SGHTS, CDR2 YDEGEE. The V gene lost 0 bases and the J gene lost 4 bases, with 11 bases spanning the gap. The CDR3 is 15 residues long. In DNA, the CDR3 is TGTGCCAGCAGCTTGGCCGTGGGACAAGGAAACACCATATATTTT. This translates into CASSLAVGQGNTIYF.

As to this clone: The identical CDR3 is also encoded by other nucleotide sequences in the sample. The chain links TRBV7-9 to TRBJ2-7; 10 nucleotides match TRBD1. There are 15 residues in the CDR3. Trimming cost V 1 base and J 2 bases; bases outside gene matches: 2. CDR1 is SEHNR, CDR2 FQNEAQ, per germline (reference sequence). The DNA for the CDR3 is TGTGCCAGCAGCTTAGAGGGGACAGGGGCCTACGAGCAGTACTTC. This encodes CASSLEGTGAYEQYF.

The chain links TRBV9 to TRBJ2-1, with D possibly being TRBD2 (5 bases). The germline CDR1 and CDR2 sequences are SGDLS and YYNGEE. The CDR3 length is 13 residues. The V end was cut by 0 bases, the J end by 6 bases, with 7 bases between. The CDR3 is CASSVVGSNEQFF. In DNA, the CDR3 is TGTGCCAGCAGCGTAGTAGGGAGCAATGAGCAGTTCTTC.

This chain's CDR3 is CASSQRGNTIYF. CDR3 coding DNA: TGTGCCAGCAGCCAACGGGGAAACACCATATATTTT. The V and J genes are TRBV3-1 (or the pseudogene TRBV3-2) and TRBJ1-3; D remains ambiguous. There are 12 residues in the CDR3. Per germline, CDR1 LGHDT and CDR2 YNNKEL (reference sequence). The germline V and J ends were trimmed by 2 bases and 4 bases, with 3 bases remaining between them.

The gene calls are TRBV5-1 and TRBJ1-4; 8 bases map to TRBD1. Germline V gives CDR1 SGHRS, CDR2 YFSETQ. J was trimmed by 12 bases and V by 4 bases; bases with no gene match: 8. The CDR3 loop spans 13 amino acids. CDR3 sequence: CASSPGQGRELFF. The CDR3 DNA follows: TGCGCCAGCAGCCCCGGACAGGGTAGAGAACTGTTTTTT.

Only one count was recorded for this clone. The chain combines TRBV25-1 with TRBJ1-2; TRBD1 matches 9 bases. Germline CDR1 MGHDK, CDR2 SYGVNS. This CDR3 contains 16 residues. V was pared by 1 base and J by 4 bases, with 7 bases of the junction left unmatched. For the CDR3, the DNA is TGTGCCAGCAGTGAATCCGGGACAGGGTTGAGCTATGGCTACACCTTC. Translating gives CASSESGTGLSYGYTF.

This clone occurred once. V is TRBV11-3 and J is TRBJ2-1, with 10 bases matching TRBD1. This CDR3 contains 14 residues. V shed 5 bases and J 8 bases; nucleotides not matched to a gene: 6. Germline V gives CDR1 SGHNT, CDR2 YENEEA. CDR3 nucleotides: TGTGCCAGCAGCACGGGACAGGGGAGCGATGAGCAGTTCTTC. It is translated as CASSTGQGSDEQFF.

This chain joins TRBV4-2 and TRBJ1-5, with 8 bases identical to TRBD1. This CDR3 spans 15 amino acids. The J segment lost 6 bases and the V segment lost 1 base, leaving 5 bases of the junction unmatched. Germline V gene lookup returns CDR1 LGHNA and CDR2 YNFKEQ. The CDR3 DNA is TGTGCCAGCAGCCAAGCCCGACAGGGGACTCAGCCCCAGCATTTT. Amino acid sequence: CASSQARQGTQPQHF.

This chain's CDR3 is CASSLVAEKETQYF. CDR3 nucleotide sequence: TGTGCCAGCAGCTTAGTTGCAGAAAAAGAGACCCAGTACTTC. The chain couples TRBV11-2 to TRBJ2-5, with D uncertain. Trimming cost V 1 base and J 3 bases, with 9 bases left between them. This CDR3 region has 14 residues. CDR1 is SGHAT and CDR2 is FQNNGV in the germline V gene. The whole variable domain, remainder taken from reference TRBV11-2 and TRBJ2-5, is EAGVAQSPRYKIIEKRQSVAFWCNPISGHATLYWYQQILGQGPKLLIQFQNNGVVDDSQLPKDRFSAERLKGVDSTLKIQPAKLEDSAVYLCASSLVAEKETQYFGPGTRLLVL.

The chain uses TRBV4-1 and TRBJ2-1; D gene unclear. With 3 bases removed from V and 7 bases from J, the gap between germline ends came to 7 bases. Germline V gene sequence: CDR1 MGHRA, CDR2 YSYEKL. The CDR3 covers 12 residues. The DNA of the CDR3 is TGCGCCAGCAGCCACCTCCCGAATGAGCAGTTCTTC. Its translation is CASSHLPNEQFF.

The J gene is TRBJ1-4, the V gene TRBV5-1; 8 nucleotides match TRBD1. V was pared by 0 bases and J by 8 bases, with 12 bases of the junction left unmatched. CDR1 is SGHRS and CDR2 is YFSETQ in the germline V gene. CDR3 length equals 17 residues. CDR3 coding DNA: TGCGCCAGCAGCTTGGCCACGGGACAGGCCGCACGGGAAAAACTGTTTTTT. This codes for CASSLATGQAAREKLFF. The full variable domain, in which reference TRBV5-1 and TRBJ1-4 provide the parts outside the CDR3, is KAGVTQTPRYLIKTRGQQVTLSCSPISGHRSVSWYQQTPGQGLQFLFEYFSETQRNKGNFPGRFSGRQFSNSRSEMNVSTLELGDSALYLCASSLATGQAAREKLFFGSGTQLSVL.

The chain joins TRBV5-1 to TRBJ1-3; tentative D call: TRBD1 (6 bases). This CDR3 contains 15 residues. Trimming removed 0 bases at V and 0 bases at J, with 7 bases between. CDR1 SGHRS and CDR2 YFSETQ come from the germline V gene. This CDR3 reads CASSLGDTSGNTIYF. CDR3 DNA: TGCGCCAGCAGCTTGGGGGACACCTCTGGAAACACCATATATTTT.

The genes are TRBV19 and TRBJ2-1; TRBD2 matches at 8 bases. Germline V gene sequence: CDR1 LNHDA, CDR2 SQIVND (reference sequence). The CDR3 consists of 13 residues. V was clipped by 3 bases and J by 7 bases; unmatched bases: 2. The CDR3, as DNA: TGTGCCAGTAGTATCACGGGGGGGAATGAGCAGTTCTTC. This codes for CASSITGGNEQFF.

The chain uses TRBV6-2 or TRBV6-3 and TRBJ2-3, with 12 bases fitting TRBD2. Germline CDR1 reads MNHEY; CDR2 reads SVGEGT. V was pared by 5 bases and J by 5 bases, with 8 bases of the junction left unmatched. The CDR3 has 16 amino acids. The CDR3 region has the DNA TGTGCCAGCAGTCCCATGACTAGCGGGGGACGAGATACGCAGTATTTT. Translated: CASSPMTSGGRDTQYF.

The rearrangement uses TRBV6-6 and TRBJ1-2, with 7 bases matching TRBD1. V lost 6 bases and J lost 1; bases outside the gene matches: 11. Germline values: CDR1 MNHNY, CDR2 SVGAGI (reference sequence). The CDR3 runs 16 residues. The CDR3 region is CASREQGTRINYGYTF. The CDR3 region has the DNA TGTGCCAGCAGAGAACAGGGGACCCGAATTAACTATGGCTACACCTTC.

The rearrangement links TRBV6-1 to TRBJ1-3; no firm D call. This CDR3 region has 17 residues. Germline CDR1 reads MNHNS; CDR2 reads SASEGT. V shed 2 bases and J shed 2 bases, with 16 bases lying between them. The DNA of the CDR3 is TGTGCCAGCAGTGAAATAGATACAGTCATTGCTGGAAACACCATATATTTT. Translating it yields CASSEIDTVIAGNTIYF.